A selection of T cell receptor beta chains follows, all from one sample in a study of blood T cell repertoires in COVID-19. Sequencing used immunoSEQ multiplex PCR; TCRdb keeps in-frame clones, though not all of them. The sample has about 130,000 clones; approximately 83% are singletons. Sequences were obtained from peripheral blood. These receptors came from a man at least 80 years old with active or convalescent COVID-19. Both conserved end residues are part of each CDR3. The size field is filled for only some rows; it gives once, few, many or a size class.

clone_size	cdr3_length	v_call	cdr3_aa
few	15	TRBV5-4	CASSWPGQQIGELFF
few	14	TRBV28	CASSLLGRVSPLHF
-	15	TRBV19	CASSMRESGKETQYF
-	16	TRBV5-1	CASSYNGLAGADTQYF
-	13	TRBV6-5	CASGGQRNQPQHF
-	12	TRBV24-1	CATSQSNQPQHF
-	16	TRBV7-3	CASRPSGGAFGNEQFF
-	13	TRBV19	CASRTTGGQRAFF
few	13	TRBV12-2	CASRSTGRTEAFF
-	13	TRBV2	CASSETGYTEAFF
-	16	TRBV7-2	CAVSRVGTGRNSPLHF
-	18	TRBV10-1	CASGKSQWAGGPLDTQYF
-	17	TRBV7-2	CASSLRARDDSNQPQHF
-	15	TRBV7-2	CASSLYTTGGEGYTF
-	17	TRBV2	CASTGGTSGRGSYEQYF
-	12	TRBV5-8	CASSLGANGYTF
-	15	TRBV7-2	CASSFGVRGNSPLHF
-	16	TRBV10-3	CAISTPWSSSYNEQFF
-	13	TRBV30	CAWSVSGSYGYTF
once	13	TRBV10-3	CAISESERDTQYF